The 14 T cell receptor beta chains below were found in one sample sequenced in a study of T cell repertoires in cytomegalovirus infection. TCRdb recomputed calls from the reads with MiXCR, one row per CDR3 protein. Of under 150,000 distinct CDR3 sequences listed, approximately 9.2% are singletons. The sequencing sample was made of PBMCs. Source of these receptors: a human donor in good health (CMV status not recorded). Some clones in this sample may be carry-over from other donors' samples.

This rearrangement joins TRBV7-3 to TRBJ1-1, with D maybe TRBD1 (5 bases). CDR3 size: 15 residues. Germline lookup yields CDR1 SGHTA and CDR2 FQGTGA. V was shortened by 1 base and J by 3 bases, with 12 bases between the two germline ends. As DNA, the CDR3 is TGTGCCAGCAGCTTAAGGGCGGGGGATTACACTGAAGCTTTCTTT. This translates into CASSLRAGDYTEAFF.

Ten or more counts support this clonotype. The chain carries TRBV5-1 and TRBJ2-4, with D possibly being TRBD2 (6 bases). Trimming stripped 0 bases from V and 2 bases from J, with 12 bases between. The CDR3 covers 16 residues. CDR1 is SGHRS and CDR2 is YFSETQ in the germline V gene. The CDR3 coding sequence is TGCGCCAGCAGCTTGGATGTGGGGGGAACCAAAAACATTCAGTACTTC. Translating it yields CASSLDVGGTKNIQYF.

This clonotype has more than one count but fewer than ten. The rearrangement uses TRBV20-1 and TRBJ2-5; TRBD2 matches at 11 bases. The V gene's germline CDR1 is DFQATT and CDR2 SNEGSKA (reference sequence). The CDR3 runs 13 residues. V shed 5 bases and J 2 bases; nucleotides not matched to a gene: 1. CDR3 loop: CSAPSGGQETQYF. DNA for the CDR3: TGCAGTGCTCCTAGCGGGGGGCAAGAGACCCAGTACTTC.

The chain recombines TRBV29-1 with TRBJ2-7; a weak D match, TRBD2 (5 bases). V lost 7 bases and J lost 5, with 15 bases in between. CDR1 SQVTM and CDR2 ANQGSEA come from the germline V gene. This CDR3 comprises 12 residues. For the CDR3, the DNA is TGCAGCGCCCGCCCCGGGGTGGACGAGCAGTACTTC. Translation gives CSARPGVDEQYF.

This clonotype has at least ten counts. The chain employs TRBV10-3 and TRBJ2-7, with 9 positions matching TRBD1. Germline V gives CDR1 ENHRY, CDR2 SYGVKD. Unmatched junction bases numbered 7, after V lost 8 bases and J lost 2 bases. The CDR3 has 14 amino acids. The DNA for the CDR3 is TGTGCCATCGCGTTTGGGACAGGGACCTACGAGCAGTACTTC. It encodes CAIAFGTGTYEQYF.

This chain uses TRBV29-1 with TRBJ2-5; D is perhaps TRBD2 (6 bases). The V and J ends lost 1 base and 4 bases respectively, with 13 bases between them. CDR1 is SQVTM, CDR2 ANQGSEA, per germline. The CDR3 is made up of 14 amino acids. CDR3 in amino acids: CSVEGSRGRETQYF. CDR3 sequence (DNA): TGCAGCGTTGAAGGGAGCCGGGGGAGAGAGACCCAGTACTTC.

This clonotype was seen repeatedly, ten times or more. CDR3 sequence: CASSFNPGNTEAFF. The CDR3 nucleotides read TGTGCCAGCAGCTTTAACCCAGGGAACACTGAAGCTTTCTTT. The rearrangement uses TRBV7-2 and TRBJ1-1; D unresolved. Germline loops: CDR1 SGHTA, CDR2 FQGNSA. Trimming shortened V by 3 bases and J by 1 base, and 9 bases separated the two germline ends. CDR3 length: 14 amino acids.

This clonotype was counted at least ten times. The V gene is TRBV2, the J gene TRBJ2-3; 7 bases are a match to TRBD1. J lost 4 bases, V lost 8 bases, and 12 bases had no gene match. The CDR3 totals 15 residues. The germline CDR1 and CDR2 sequences are SNHLY and FYNNEI. CDR3 loop: CASFRDRRAPDTQYF. In nucleotides, the CDR3 is TGTGCCAGCTTCCGGGACAGAAGGGCGCCAGATACGCAGTATTTT.

Comments on this clonotype: With a much larger clone just one base away, this may be a read error. This chain links TRBV10-3 with TRBJ1-1; TRBD1 is a possible D gene (5 bases). V lost 6 bases and J 3 bases, leaving 11 bases between the germline ends. CDR1 is ENHRY, CDR2 SYGVKD, per germline. The CDR3 has 13 residues. CDR3 DNA: TGTGCCATCAGGAAAGGGGATGACACTGAAGCTTTCTTT. Translating gives CAIRKGDDTEAFF.

This clonotype has a count of ten or more. The chain has TRBV7-9 and TRBJ1-5, with D tentatively TRBD1 (5 bases). V was clipped by 5 bases and J by 1 base, with 12 bases between them. Germline CDR1 reads SEHNR; CDR2 reads FQNEAQ (reference sequence). The CDR3 covers 15 residues. This chain's CDR3 is CASSPLGPSNQPQHF. The CDR3 DNA reads as TGTGCCAGCAGCCCCCTGGGACCGAGCAATCAGCCCCAGCATTTT. The full variable domain, rest sourced from reference TRBV7-9 and TRBJ1-5, is DTGVSQNPRHKITKRGQNVTFRCDPISEHNRLYWYRQTLGQGPEFLTYFQNEAQLEKSRLLSDRFSAERPKGSFSTLEIQRTEQGDSAMYLCASSPLGPSNQPQHFGDGTRLSIL.

This clonotype has a count of ten or more. At one end the junction does not follow the germline gene, possibly because of a read error. The CDR3 region is CASSQDGGKKETQYF. DNA of the CDR3: TGCGCCAGCAGTCAAGATGGGGGGAAGAAAGAGACCCAGTACTTC. This rearrangement joins TRBV4-1 to TRBJ2-5, with a weak D call TRBD2 (6 bases). From germline, CDR1 is MGHRA and CDR2 YSYEKL. CDR3 length: 15 amino acids.

This clonotype appeared many times. This chain uses TRBV7-2 with TRBJ1-2; no firm D call. CDR1 is SGHTA and CDR2 is FQGNSA in the germline V gene. This CDR3 is built from 14 residues. Trimming took 1 base from V and 2 from J, leaving 8 bases between them. The CDR3 loop is CASSLGPANYGYTF. The CDR3 bases are TGTGCCAGCAGCTTAGGCCCGGCAAACTATGGCTACACCTTC.

This clonotype has more than one count but fewer than ten. This rearrangement joins TRBV3-1 to TRBJ1-1; no clear D. The CDR3 extends over 12 amino acids. V lost 1 base and J 7 bases, leaving 7 bases between the germline ends. Germline V gene lookup returns CDR1 LGHDT and CDR2 YNNKEL (reference sequence). The CDR3 region is CASSQGSVEAFF. The CDR3 nucleotides read TGTGCCAGCAGCCAAGGGTCGGTTGAAGCTTTCTTT. The full variable domain, completed using reference TRBV3-1 and TRBJ1-1, is DTAVSQTPKYLVTQMGNDKSIKCEQNLGHDTMYWYKQDSKKFLKIMFSYNNKELIINETVPNRFSPKSPDKAHLNLHINSLELGDSAVYFCASSQGSVEAFFGQGTRLTVV.

This clonotype came up many times. This chain joins TRBV7-2 and TRBJ2-2; maybe TRBD2 (5 bases). This CDR3 has 15 amino acids. Per the germline V gene, CDR1 is SGHTA and CDR2 is FQGNSA. Between the trimmed V and J ends, which lost 5 bases and 6 bases, there was a span of 16 bases. The CDR3 loop reads CASSTSLLAAGELFF. The CDR3 DNA is TGTGCCAGCAGCACATCACTCCTAGCTGCCGGGGAGCTGTTTTTT.